The 28 T cell receptor beta chains listed next were all sequenced from one sample in a study of cytomegalovirus exposure and HLA in healthy donors. Researchers ran the PCR with 60 Vbeta and 13 Jbeta primers. Some clones are missing from TCRdb's copy, which holds only in-frame ones; the method was immunoSEQ multiplex PCR. The data contain over 85,000 clones, about 80% of them seen just once; the ten biggest clones take up around 3.2%. The specimen sequenced was PBMCs. The origin of the receptors is a middle-aged man in good health and CMV-seronegative.

This sequence joins TRBV5-4 and TRBJ1-2; no definite D call. The germline V and J ends were trimmed by 5 bases and 4 bases, with 15 bases remaining between them. Germline-derived CDR1 and CDR2 are SGHNT and YYREEE (reference sequence). The CDR3 consists of 14 residues. CDR3 in DNA: TGTGCCAGCAGGAACTGGACGGAGGGCTATGGCTACACCTTC. Encoded protein: CASRNWTEGYGYTF.

The V call is TRBV25-1, the J call TRBJ2-1, with D possibly being TRBD2 (7 bases). The length of the CDR3 is 13 residues. CDR1 and CDR2 from the germline V gene are MGHDK and SYGVNS. Trimming took off 7 bases at V and 2 bases at J, with 9 bases between the two ends. The CDR3 DNA sequence: TGTGCCAGCACGGGGGGCACCTACAATGAGCAGTTCTTC. It yields the protein CASTGGTYNEQFF.

V and J are TRBV28 and TRBJ1-5, with 9 bases that match TRBD1. The germline gives CDR1 MDHEN, CDR2 SYDVKM. J gave up 4 bases and V 9 bases, and 7 bases lay outside the gene matches. The CDR3 runs 14 residues. CDR3 in amino acids: CASKGQGLNQPQHF. The CDR3 DNA is TGTGCCAGTAAAGGACAGGGGTTGAATCAGCCCCAGCATTTT.

The V and J genes are TRBV7-3 and TRBJ2-5, with 7 bases matching TRBD2. The V gene end was trimmed by 5 bases and the J gene end by 1 base; junction bases not matched to a gene: 10. This CDR3 has 16 residues. Per germline, CDR1 SGHTA and CDR2 FQGTGA. The CDR3 sequence: CASSQLGGGGQETQYF. In DNA, the CDR3 is TGTGCCAGCAGCCAACTAGGTGGGGGGGGCCAAGAGACCCAGTACTTC.

The chain employs TRBV30 and TRBJ1-5; TRBD1 matches 7 bases. The germline gives CDR1 GTSNPN, CDR2 SVGIG (reference sequence). The CDR3 totals 14 residues. Trimming took 2 bases from V and 4 from J; bases not matched to a gene: 5. CDR3 in amino acids: CAWSLGTANQPQHF. The CDR3 DNA follows: TGTGCCTGGAGTCTCGGGACAGCAAATCAGCCCCAGCATTTT.

This chain's CDR3 is CASRPGGAKNIQYF. The CDR3 region has the DNA TGTGCCAGCAGACCCGGAGGCGCCAAAAACATTCAGTACTTC. The chain carries TRBV28 and TRBJ2-4; possibly TRBD2 for D (5 bases). The CDR3 extends over 14 amino acids. In germline, CDR1 is MDHEN, CDR2 SYDVKM. Trimming took 6 bases from V and 1 from J, leaving 10 bases between them.

V usage is TRBV6-5 and J usage is TRBJ2-7, with 9 bases matching TRBD2. The junction had 8 bases not matched to a gene; V was cut back by 2 bases and J by 3 bases. The germline V gene has CDR1 MNHEY and CDR2 SVGAGI. The CDR3 is made up of 16 amino acids. The CDR3 region has the DNA TGTGCCAGCAGTTACCTCCCGACTAGCGGACACTACGAGCAGTACTTC. Protein product: CASSYLPTSGHYEQYF.

The V and J genes are TRBV28 and TRBJ2-7; 7 bases align to TRBD1. After removal of 6 bases from V and 0 bases from J, the junction contained 8 bases not matched to a gene. Germline assignment: CDR1 MDHEN and CDR2 SYDVKM. The CDR3 has 15 amino acids. The DNA for the CDR3 is TGTGCCAGCAGGGAATGGGCAGGGGGCTCCTACGAGCAGTACTTC. Its translation: CASREWAGGSYEQYF.

This CDR3 is CASTQDSAYEQYF. CDR3 nucleotides: TGTGCCAGCACGCAGGACAGTGCCTACGAGCAGTACTTC. The chain is built from TRBV28 and TRBJ2-7; maybe TRBD1 (6 bases). This CDR3 comprises 13 residues. V was clipped by 7 bases and J by 2 bases, with 12 bases between them. Germline CDR1 and CDR2: MDHEN and SYDVKM.

V gene TRBV5-1 combines with J gene TRBJ2-3; D is unclear. Trimming shortened V by 0 bases and J by 0 bases, and 8 bases separated the two germline ends. CDR3 size: 15 residues. Germline V lookup: CDR1 SGHRS, CDR2 YFSETQ. The CDR3 protein is CASSLAVGSTDTQYF. CDR3 nucleotides: TGCGCCAGCAGCTTGGCTGTCGGGAGCACAGATACGCAGTATTTT.

The chain employs TRBV28 and TRBJ1-1, with D perhaps matching TRBD1 (6 bases). Trimming took 6 bases from V and 6 from J, leaving 14 bases between them. Germline V gives CDR1 MDHEN, CDR2 SYDVKM. The CDR3 has 13 residues. This CDR3 reads CASSKDRRSEAFF. In DNA form, the CDR3 reads TGTGCCAGCAGCAAGGACAGAAGATCTGAAGCTTTCTTT.

This chain uses TRBV6-5 with TRBJ1-4; possibly TRBD1 for D (6 bases). Trimming cost V 5 bases and J 8 bases, with 15 bases left between them. The germline V gene encodes CDR1 MNHEY and CDR2 SVGAGI. The CDR3 length is 14 residues. CDR3 bases: TGTGCCAGCAGTATCTTCAGGGGCGACGAAAAACTGTTTTTT. It encodes CASSIFRGDEKLFF.

This clone was counted between two and nine times. The rearrangement joins TRBV28 to TRBJ2-2, with D perhaps matching TRBD1 (6 bases). This CDR3 contains 15 residues. From germline, CDR1 is MDHEN and CDR2 SYDVKM. Trimming took off 5 bases at V and 1 base at J, with 11 bases between the two ends. The CDR3 here is CASSPGHLNTGELFF. For the CDR3, the DNA is TGTGCCAGCAGTCCGGGACACCTGAACACCGGGGAGCTGTTTTTT.

This sequence joins TRBV6-5 and TRBJ1-6; D is possibly TRBD1 (6 bases). The CDR3 runs to 14 residues. Trimming stripped 4 bases from V and 6 bases from J, with 10 bases between. The germline gives CDR1 MNHEY, CDR2 SVGAGI. The CDR3 DNA reads TGTGCCAGCAGTTCGGGGGGGCGTAATTCACCCCTCCACTTT. It specifies CASSSGGRNSPLHF.

The J gene is TRBJ2-6, the V gene TRBV5-6; TRBD2 agrees at 7 bases. This CDR3 region has 15 residues. Germline lookup yields CDR1 SGHDT and CDR2 YYEEEE. After removal of 0 bases from V and 3 bases from J, the junction contained 0 bases not matched to a gene. The CDR3 protein is CASSLGGGGANVLTF. CDR3 nucleotides: TGTGCCAGCAGCTTGGGGGGGGGTGGGGCCAACGTCCTGACTTTC.

The rearrangement links TRBV5-4 to TRBJ2-3, with D unclear. The germline gives CDR1 SGHNT, CDR2 YYREEE (reference sequence). CDR3 length: 15 residues. The germline V and J ends were trimmed by 0 bases and 0 bases, with 8 bases remaining between them. CDR3 DNA: TGTGCCAGCAGCTTGGGCGATCTCAGCACAGATACGCAGTATTTT. This encodes CASSLGDLSTDTQYF. Full variable domain (missing parts from reference TRBV5-4 and TRBJ2-3): ETGVTQSPTHLIKTRGQQVTLRCSSQSGHNTVSWYQQALGQGPQFIFQYYREEENGRGNFPPRFSGLQFPNYSSELNVNALELDDSALYLCASSLGDLSTDTQYFGPGTRLTVL.

V gene TRBV27 combines with J gene TRBJ1-1; 7 bases agree with TRBD1. The CDR3 runs 14 residues. With 3 bases clipped from V and 2 bases from J, the junction kept 3 bases outside the gene matches. Germline lookup yields CDR1 MNHEY and CDR2 SMNVEV (reference sequence). The CDR3 is CASSFRDRNTEAFF. DNA for the CDR3: TGTGCCAGCAGTTTCCGGGACAGAAACACTGAAGCTTTCTTT.

The chain has TRBV18 and TRBJ2-7; possibly TRBD1 for D (5 bases). Germline loops: CDR1 KGHSH, CDR2 LQKENI. The ends were cut back, 2 bases at V and 2 bases at J, with 13 bases in the middle. The CDR3 runs 15 residues. The DNA of the CDR3 is TGTGCCAGCTCACCATCCGGACAAGCAACCTACGAGCAGTACTTC. This encodes CASSPSGQATYEQYF.

This chain joins TRBV5-1 and TRBJ2-3; 8 bases align to TRBD1. The CDR3 is made up of 15 amino acids. Germline CDR1 SGHRS, CDR2 YFSETQ. Trimming took 6 bases from V and 2 from J; bases not matched to a gene: 8. The CDR3 sequence is CASNPTGEITDTQYF. The CDR3 DNA is TGCGCCAGCAACCCGACAGGGGAGATCACAGATACGCAGTATTTT.

The genes are TRBV6-9 and TRBJ1-6; 9 bases match TRBD1. Trimming at V came to 6 bases and at J to 2 bases, leaving 14 bases not matched to a gene. This CDR3 region has 19 residues. Germline CDR1 is MNHGY and CDR2 is SVAAGI. This chain's CDR3 is CASSPSMGTGIAYNSPLHF. CDR3 nucleotide sequence: TGTGCCAGCAGCCCAAGCATGGGGACAGGGATCGCCTATAATTCACCCCTCCACTTT.

The V gene is TRBV28, the J gene TRBJ1-5, with D unclear. In germline, CDR1 is MDHEN, CDR2 SYDVKM. The CDR3 length is 13 residues. Trimming cost V 5 bases and J 3 bases, with 8 bases left between them. The CDR3: CASSNQNNQPQHF. For the CDR3, the DNA is TGTGCCAGCAGTAATCAGAACAATCAGCCCCAGCATTTT. The full variable domain, with the rest looked up from reference TRBV28 and TRBJ1-5, is DVKVTQSSRYLVKRTGEKVFLECVQDMDHENMFWYRQDPGLGLRLIYFSYDVKMKEKGDIPEGYSVSREKKERFSLILESASTNQTSMYLCASSNQNNQPQHFGDGTRLSIL.

V and J are TRBV19 and TRBJ1-1; D perhaps matches TRBD1 (6 bases). V shed 7 bases and J shed 0 bases, with 21 bases lying between them. CDR1 and CDR2 from the germline V gene are LNHDA and SQIVND (reference sequence). The CDR3 spans 17 residues. CDR3 bases: TGTGCCAGTAAAAAGGGAAAGGGGGAACTTTTGAACACTGAAGCTTTCTTT. It encodes CASKKGKGELLNTEAFF.

V gene TRBV19 combines with J gene TRBJ1-1; TRBD1 aligns across 7 bases. The J segment lost 7 bases and the V segment lost 10 bases, leaving 12 bases of the junction unmatched. CDR1 LNHDA and CDR2 SQIVND come from the germline V gene (reference sequence). The CDR3 loop spans 13 amino acids. The CDR3 is CATDLAGGHEAFF. The CDR3 DNA follows: TGTGCCACCGACCTGGCAGGGGGGCATGAAGCTTTCTTT.

About this clone: Distinct nucleotide sequences in the sample also encode this CDR3. V usage is TRBV25-1 and J usage is TRBJ2-7; D call uncertain. The CDR3 runs to 11 residues. Germline V lookup: CDR1 MGHDK, CDR2 SYGVNS. V was shortened by 5 bases and J by 0 bases, with 2 bases between the two germline ends. The CDR3 loop reads CASSLSYEQYF. DNA of the CDR3: TGTGCCAGCAGTCTCTCCTACGAGCAGTACTTC.

This clone was detected once. V is TRBV9 and J is TRBJ2-2; possibly TRBD2 for D (5 bases). The germline gives CDR1 SGDLS, CDR2 YYNGEE. Trimming cost V 6 bases and J 0 bases, with 9 bases left between them. The CDR3 contains 14 residues. CDR3 DNA sequence: TGTGCCAGCACCGCCGGGACGAACACCGGGGAGCTGTTTTTT. It encodes CASTAGTNTGELFF. The whole variable domain, filled in from reference TRBV9 and TRBJ2-2, reads DSGVTQTPKHLITATGQRVTLRCSPRSGDLSVYWYQQSLDQGLQFLIQYYNGEERAKGNILERFSAQQFPDLHSELNLSSLELGDSALYFCASTAGTNTGELFFGEGSRLTVL.

The count of this clone is one. Distinct nucleotide sequences in the sample also encode this CDR3. The chain carries TRBV19 and TRBJ2-3; 11 bases match TRBD2. The CDR3 consists of 15 residues. Germline CDR1 reads LNHDA; CDR2 reads SQIVND (reference sequence). The ends lost 5 bases at V and 2 bases at J; junction bases unmatched: 3. DNA for the CDR3: TGTGCCAGTAGTCGACTAGCGGGGACCACAGATACGCAGTATTTT. Protein: CASSRLAGTTDTQYF.

The chain joins TRBV19 to TRBJ1-1; 7 bases match TRBD1. Germline values: CDR1 LNHDA, CDR2 SQIVND (reference sequence). The V segment lost 4 bases and the J segment 1 base; nucleotides outside the gene matches: 9. The CDR3 loop spans 16 amino acids. The chain's CDR3 is CASSTRSGQTNTEAFF. The DNA of the CDR3 is TGTGCCAGTAGTACCCGCTCGGGACAGACGAACACTGAAGCTTTCTTT.

V and J are TRBV30 and TRBJ2-5; 9 positions match TRBD1. The J call is uncertain, as TRBJ2-7 better fits the DNA end. Germline V gene lookup returns CDR1 GTSNPN and CDR2 SVGIG (reference sequence). The CDR3 is 15 residues long. CDR3: CAWTKGQGNSYEQYF. The CDR3 DNA is TGTGCCTGGACTAAAGGACAGGGGAACTCCTACGAGCAGTACTTC.